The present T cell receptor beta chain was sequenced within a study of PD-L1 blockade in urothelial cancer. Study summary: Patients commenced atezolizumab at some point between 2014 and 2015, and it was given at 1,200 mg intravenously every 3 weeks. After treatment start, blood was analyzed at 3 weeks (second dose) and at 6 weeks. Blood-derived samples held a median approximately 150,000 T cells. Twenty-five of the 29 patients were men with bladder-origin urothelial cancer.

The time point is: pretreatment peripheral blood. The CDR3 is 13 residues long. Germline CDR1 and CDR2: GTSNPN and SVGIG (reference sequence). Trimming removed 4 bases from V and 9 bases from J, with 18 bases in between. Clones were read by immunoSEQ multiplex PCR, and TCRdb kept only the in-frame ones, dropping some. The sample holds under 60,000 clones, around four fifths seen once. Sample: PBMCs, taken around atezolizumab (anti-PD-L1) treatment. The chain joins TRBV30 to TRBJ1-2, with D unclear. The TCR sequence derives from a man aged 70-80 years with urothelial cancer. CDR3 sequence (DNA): TGTGCCTGGAATGCTGGCCAGGCAGCACGCTACACCTTC. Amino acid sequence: CAWNAGQAARYTF.